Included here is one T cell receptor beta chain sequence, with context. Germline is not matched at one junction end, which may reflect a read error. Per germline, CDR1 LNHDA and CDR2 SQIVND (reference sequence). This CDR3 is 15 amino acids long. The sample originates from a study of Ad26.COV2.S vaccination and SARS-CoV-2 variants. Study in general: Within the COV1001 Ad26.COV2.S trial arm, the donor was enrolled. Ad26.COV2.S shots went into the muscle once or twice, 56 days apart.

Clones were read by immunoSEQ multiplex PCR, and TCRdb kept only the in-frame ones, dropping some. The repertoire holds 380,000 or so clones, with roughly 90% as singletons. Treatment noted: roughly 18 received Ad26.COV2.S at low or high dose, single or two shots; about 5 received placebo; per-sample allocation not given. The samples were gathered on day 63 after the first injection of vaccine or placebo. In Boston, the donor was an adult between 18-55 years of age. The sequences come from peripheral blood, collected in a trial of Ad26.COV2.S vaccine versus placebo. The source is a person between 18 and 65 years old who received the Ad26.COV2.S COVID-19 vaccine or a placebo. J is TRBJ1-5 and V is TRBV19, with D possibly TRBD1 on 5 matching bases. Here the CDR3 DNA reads TGTACCAGTAGGGTCGACAGAATCAGCAATCAGCCCCAGCATTTT. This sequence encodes CTSRVDRISNQPQHF.